Shown below are 13 T cell receptor beta chains from a single sample sequenced in a study of CD8+ T cells in alopecia areata (dated by TCRdb to the late 2010s). The library was produced with the immunoSEQ multiplex PCR assay. To provide template for TCR sequencing, every sample had RNA extracted and reverse transcribed into cDNA. Held by TCRdb, this immuneACCESS table contains in-frame sequences only and omits some clones. Under half of the omission traces to an unresolved V gene where checked; the cause of the rest is unknown. In all, the sample holds approximately 150,000 clones, and about 85% of those were seen once. About 13% of the sample belongs to the ten largest clones. Explained via the paper, the time point label denotes: 4 weeks on oral tofacitinib. The treatment or condition label for this specimen denotes: oral pan-JAK inhibitor, 5-10 mg twice daily. The sequencing used CD8+ T cells sorted from blood, collected at week 4, from a patient treated with tofacitinib. These receptors were obtained from a human donor with alopecia areata.

The rearrangement joins TRBV18 to TRBJ2-3, with unresolved D. This CDR3 contains 15 residues. The V gene's germline CDR1 is KGHSH and CDR2 LQKENI. V lost 3 bases and J 2 bases, leaving 12 bases between the germline ends. CDR3 protein: CASSPKLSSTDTQYF. Here the CDR3 DNA reads TGTGCCAGCTCACCTAAACTATCGTCCACAGATACGCAGTATTTT.

This chain uses TRBV29-1 with TRBJ1-1; tentatively, D is TRBD1 (5 bases). Trimming cost V 6 bases and J 5 bases, with 19 bases left between them. Germline CDR1 reads SQVTM; CDR2 reads ANQGSEA. This CDR3 comprises 14 residues. The CDR3 loop reads CSVSFGTGGTEAFF. The CDR3 DNA reads as TGCAGCGTATCTTTCGGGACCGGAGGAACTGAAGCTTTCTTT.

The chain employs TRBV29-1 and TRBJ1-1, with no clear D. Trimming cost V 0 bases and J 1 base, with 12 bases left between them. The CDR3 extends over 15 amino acids. In germline, CDR1 is SQVTM, CDR2 ANQGSEA. The CDR3 DNA reads TGCAGCGTTGAAGATGGGGAGGGAGCGAACACTGAAGCTTTCTTT. Encoded protein: CSVEDGEGANTEAFF.

The rearrangement joins TRBV6-5 to TRBJ2-7, with TRBD2 matching over 9 bases. This CDR3 spans 16 amino acids. Losses at the gene ends were 0 bases for V and 7 bases for J; bases not matched to a gene: 10. Germline values: CDR1 MNHEY, CDR2 SVGAGI. The CDR3 region has the DNA TGTGCCAGCAGTTACTCCTCTGCGGGAGGGCCGTTGGAGCAGTACTTC. Its protein product is CASSYSSAGGPLEQYF.

This chain links TRBV5-1 with TRBJ2-5, with 9 bases fitting TRBD1. Trimming removed 2 bases from V and 4 bases from J; junction bases left unmatched: 6. In germline, CDR1 is SGHRS, CDR2 YFSETQ. This CDR3 spans 15 amino acids. DNA for the CDR3: TGCGCCAGCAGCTTTCTCGGGACAGGGAGAGAGACCCAGTACTTC. Its protein product is CASSFLGTGRETQYF.

This chain uses TRBV28 with TRBJ2-7; D perhaps matches TRBD1 (5 bases). The CDR3 is 11 residues long. CDR1 is MDHEN, CDR2 SYDVKM, per germline. Between the trimmed V and J ends, which lost 5 bases and 3 bases, there was a span of 5 bases. The CDR3 sequence is CASSTGYEQYF. CDR3 nucleotides: TGTGCCAGCAGTACAGGCTACGAGCAGTACTTC.

This clone was counted once. J is TRBJ2-3 and V is TRBV2; D remains ambiguous. V dropped 8 bases and J dropped 4 bases, with 13 bases sitting between them. The CDR3 totals 13 residues. CDR1 and CDR2 from the germline V gene are SNHLY and FYNNEI. DNA of the CDR3: TGTGCCAGCCCCAAGAAGGTCCCAGATACGCAGTATTTT. This sequence encodes CASPKKVPDTQYF.

V and J are TRBV29-1 and TRBJ2-7; D is unclear. This CDR3 has 11 amino acids. Trimming shortened V by 6 bases and J by 5 bases, and 11 bases separated the two germline ends. CDR1 and CDR2 (germline): SQVTM, ANQGSEA. The CDR3: CSVGIGNEQYF. The CDR3 bases are TGCAGCGTGGGGATTGGGAACGAGCAGTACTTC.

V and J are TRBV4-1 and TRBJ1-1; D is unclear. This CDR3 contains 15 residues. Germline CDR1 reads MGHRA; CDR2 reads YSYEKL. The ends were cut back, 2 bases at V and 4 bases at J, with 14 bases in the middle. The DNA for the CDR3 is TGCGCCAGCAGCCAAAGGTCCGCTGGAGGCACTGAAGCTTTCTTT. Amino acid sequence: CASSQRSAGGTEAFF.

The genes are TRBV5-1 and TRBJ1-4, with 7 bases identical to TRBD1. This CDR3 comprises 17 residues. J was trimmed by 8 bases and V by 2 bases; bases with no gene match: 15. Germline V gene sequence: CDR1 SGHRS, CDR2 YFSETQ. The CDR3 DNA follows: TGCGCCAGCAGCTTTGACCTCACGACAGGGTTGGAGGAAAAACTGTTTTTT. Translating it yields CASSFDLTTGLEEKLFF.

The CDR3 reads CASSPSRDHYGYTF. The CDR3 nucleotides read TGTGCCAGCTCACCAAGCAGGGATCACTATGGCTACACCTTC. The chain links TRBV18 to TRBJ1-2; weak D call: TRBD1 (5 bases). The CDR3 extends over 14 amino acids. Trimming took 2 bases from V and 3 from J, leaving 10 bases between them. Germline CDR1 KGHSH, CDR2 LQKENI.

The chain carries TRBV29-1 and TRBJ2-6; D tentatively reads TRBD1 or TRBD2 (5 bases each). Germline CDR1 reads SQVTM; CDR2 reads ANQGSEA. V was clipped by 3 bases and J by 0 bases, with 12 bases between them. The CDR3 is 16 amino acids. This CDR3 is CSVEGTGDSGANVLTF. The CDR3 DNA sequence: TGCAGCGTTGAGGGGACCGGGGACTCTGGGGCCAACGTCCTGACTTTC.

The gene calls are TRBV13 and TRBJ2-3; D is ambiguous. Germline lookup yields CDR1 PRHDT and CDR2 FYEKMQ (reference sequence). The CDR3 spans 12 residues. Trimming removed 3 bases from V and 5 bases from J, with 6 bases in between. The DNA for the CDR3 is TGTGCCAGCAGCTTGATAGGAGATACGCAGTATTTT. This encodes CASSLIGDTQYF.